A single sample gave rise to the 30 T cell receptor beta chains below, sequenced in a study of CD8 T cells in Susac syndrome. An amount of RNA that ranged from 0.5 to 1 ug was reverse transcribed with random hexamers. TCRdb reanalysed the immunoSEQ multiplex PCR reads using MiXCR and keeps one entry per CDR3 protein. The table records 200,000 to 250,000 distinct CDR3 sequences, over 90% of them present only once. The sample comprised CD4+ T cells from PBMCs. Every receptor here comes from a human donor with multiple sclerosis.

The CDR3 nucleotides are TGTGCCTGGAGTCTCGGGCCTCTCTATGGCTACACCTTC. This translates into CAWSLGPLYGYTF. This chain uses TRBV30 with TRBJ1-2; D is unclear. The germline V gene encodes CDR1 GTSNPN and CDR2 SVGIG (reference sequence). The CDR3 extends over 13 amino acids. Trimming pared 2 bases from V and 4 bases from J, leaving 11 bases between.

The chain carries TRBV7-2 and TRBJ2-5; 12 nucleotides match TRBD2. The length of the CDR3 is 18 residues. V shed 0 bases and J 4 bases; nucleotides not matched to a gene: 9. The V gene's germline CDR1 is SGHTA and CDR2 FQGNSA. DNA of the CDR3: TGTGCCAGCAGCTTAGCGCTCAGTTCGACTAGCGGGGGAGAGACCCAGTACTTC. Translated, it gives CASSLALSSTSGGETQYF. The entire variable domain, with the rest obtained from reference TRBV7-2 and TRBJ2-5, is as follows: GAGVSQSPSNKVTEKGKDVELRCDPISGHTALYWYRQSLGQGLEFLIYFQGNSAPDKSGLPSDRFSAERTGGSVSTLTIQRTQQEDSAVYLCASSLALSSTSGGETQYFGPGTRLLVL.

The chain uses TRBV20-1 and TRBJ1-1; D ambiguous. Germline loops: CDR1 DFQATT, CDR2 SNEGSKA (reference sequence). The CDR3 is 13 residues long. DNA of the CDR3: TGCAGCCAGTCTGGAACGGTGAACACTGAAGCTTTCTTT. Translating gives CSQSGTVNTEAFF.

A single count supports this clonotype. The rearrangement links TRBV30 to TRBJ2-1; the match to TRBD2 covers 15 bases. Germline assignment: CDR1 GTSNPN and CDR2 SVGIG (reference sequence). V trimming: 2 bases; J trimming: 6 bases; junction bases outside the gene matches: 5. This CDR3 has 16 residues. Here the CDR3 reads CAWSSGTSGGINEQFF. CDR3 coding DNA: TGTGCCTGGAGTTCCGGGACTAGCGGGGGGATCAATGAGCAGTTCTTC.

The rearrangement joins TRBV19 to TRBJ2-3; 7 positions match TRBD1. Germline trimming cut 6 bases from V and 2 bases from J; bases unmatched to any gene: 14. Germline V gene sequence: CDR1 LNHDA, CDR2 SQIVND (reference sequence). The CDR3 length is 17 residues. DNA for the CDR3: TGTGCCAGTAGCGTGGAGACAGGGAGATTCTTCACAGATACGCAGTATTTT. Amino acid sequence: CASSVETGRFFTDTQYF.

This clonotype was seen just once. The gene calls are TRBV27 and TRBJ2-7; no reliable D call. Trimming took off 8 bases at V and 7 bases at J, with 12 bases between the two ends. The length of the CDR3 is 11 residues. The germline V gene has CDR1 MNHEY and CDR2 SMNVEV (reference sequence). The CDR3 DNA follows: TGTGCCAGCTCTCCCCACACTGAGCAGTACTTC. Translated, it gives CASSPHTEQYF.

This chain connects TRBV9 to TRBJ1-2; 7 bases match TRBD1. The CDR3 runs 15 residues. Germline-derived CDR1 and CDR2 are SGDLS and YYNGEE. After removal of 3 bases from V and 0 bases from J, the junction contained 5 bases not matched to a gene. The CDR3 nucleotides read TGTGCCAGCAGCGCTACCGGGACAGCTAACTATGGCTACACCTTC. It specifies CASSATGTANYGYTF.

The chain has TRBV24-1 and TRBJ2-5; 8 nucleotides line up with TRBD1. The CDR3 runs to 15 residues. Germline CDR1 KGHDR, CDR2 SFDVKD. V lost 6 bases to trimming and J lost 4 bases; unmatched junction nucleotides: 9. The DNA for the CDR3 is TGTGCCACCAGTCGAGGACAGGGTACGGGAGAGACCCAGTACTTC. It encodes CATSRGQGTGETQYF.

CDR3 nucleotide sequence: TGCAGTGCTAGCACAGGGAACACTGAAGCTTTCTTT. Protein: CSASTGNTEAFF. The chain carries TRBV20-1 and TRBJ1-1; a weak D match, TRBD1 (5 bases). The germline V and J ends were trimmed by 3 bases and 1 base, with 6 bases remaining between them. This CDR3 spans 12 amino acids. Per germline, CDR1 DFQATT and CDR2 SNEGSKA (reference sequence).

The J gene is TRBJ2-2, the V gene TRBV7-9; D is undetermined. The germline V gene encodes CDR1 SEHNR and CDR2 FQNEAQ (reference sequence). V lost 3 bases to trimming and J lost 6 bases, with 8 bases between them. The CDR3 is 13 residues long. For the CDR3, the DNA is TGTGCCAGCAGCTTTTCTGGCCCCGGGGAGCTGTTTTTT. Protein sequence: CASSFSGPGELFF.

This clonotype was seen a few times. The chain uses TRBV20-1 and TRBJ1-5; TRBD1 might be the D (5 bases). The germline V and J ends were trimmed by 3 bases and 5 bases, with 8 bases remaining between them. This CDR3 has 12 residues. CDR1 and CDR2 from the germline V gene are DFQATT and SNEGSKA (reference sequence). CDR3 residues: CSASSGDQPQHF. The DNA of the CDR3 is TGCAGTGCTAGCTCGGGGGATCAGCCCCAGCATTTT.

This chain links TRBV30 with TRBJ1-1; no clear D. Germline V gene sequence: CDR1 GTSNPN, CDR2 SVGIG (reference sequence). V was clipped by 2 bases and J by 10 bases, with 11 bases between them. The CDR3 runs to 11 residues. The CDR3 region is CAWSRTRGAFF. CDR3 DNA: TGTGCCTGGAGTAGGACCCGCGGAGCTTTCTTT. The complete variable domain, with remaining parts taken from reference TRBV30 and TRBJ1-1, reads SQTIHQWPATLVQPVGSPLSLECTVEGTSNPNLYWYRQAAGRGLQLLFYSVGIGQISSEVPQNLSASRPQDRQFILSSKKLLLSDSGFYLCAWSRTRGAFFGQGTRLTVV.

The chain carries TRBV7-8 and TRBJ1-5; TRBD1 might be the D (5 bases). Trimming shortened V by 5 bases and J by 6 bases, and 14 bases separated the two germline ends. The CDR3 runs 14 residues. Germline CDR1 and CDR2: SGHVS and FQNEAQ. The CDR3: CASSPGDVSQPQHF. For the CDR3, the DNA is TGTGCCAGCAGCCCCGGGGACGTTAGTCAGCCCCAGCATTTT.

The V call is TRBV11-3, the J call TRBJ2-7; 8 bases map to TRBD1. The germline V gene has CDR1 SGHNT and CDR2 YENEEA. This CDR3 region has 13 residues. Trimming cost V 5 bases and J 5 bases; bases outside gene matches: 5. As DNA, the CDR3 is TGTGCCAGCAGCCTGACAGGGGTCCACGAGCAGTACTTC. It yields the protein CASSLTGVHEQYF.

The chain recombines TRBV9 with TRBJ2-1; D is undetermined. Germline V gene data show CDR1 as SGDLS and CDR2 as YYNGEE. The V end was cut by 0 bases, the J end by 4 bases, with 11 bases between. CDR3 length: 15 residues. The chain's CDR3 is CASSVAPNSYNEQFF. CDR3 nucleotides: TGTGCCAGCAGCGTAGCCCCGAATAGTTACAATGAGCAGTTCTTC. Combining the CDR3 with reference TRBV9 and TRBJ2-1 gives the whole variable domain DSGVTQTPKHLITATGQRVTLRCSPRSGDLSVYWYQQSLDQGLQFLIQYYNGEERAKGNILERFSAQQFPDLHSELNLSSLELGDSALYFCASSVAPNSYNEQFFGPGTRLTVL.

The sample holds one count of this clonotype. V gene TRBV3-1 combines with J gene TRBJ1-1; D not certain. CDR1 LGHDT and CDR2 YNNKEL come from the germline V gene (reference sequence). This CDR3 spans 15 amino acids. Deletions cut 0 bases from V and 1 base from J, with 9 bases between. The CDR3 loop reads CASSQERPTNTEAFF. The CDR3 DNA sequence: TGTGCCAGCAGCCAAGAGCGGCCCACGAACACTGAAGCTTTCTTT.

The rearrangement uses TRBV30 and TRBJ2-7; 8 bases match TRBD2. The junction had 7 bases not matched to a gene; V was cut back by 0 bases and J by 3 bases. Germline CDR1 is GTSNPN and CDR2 is SVGIG (reference sequence). The CDR3 has 15 residues. The CDR3, as DNA: TGTGCCTGGAGTGTAGGAGATACTAGCGGCTACGAGCAGTACTTC. Translating it yields CAWSVGDTSGYEQYF.

The CDR3 loop is CASSPPRGNTEAFF. CDR3 DNA: TGTGCCAGCAGCCCGCCTCGGGGGAACACTGAAGCTTTCTTT. This rearrangement joins TRBV5-4 to TRBJ1-1; no firm D call. The CDR3 loop spans 14 amino acids. The V end was cut by 4 bases, the J end by 1 base, with 11 bases between. CDR1 and CDR2 from the germline V gene are SGHNT and YYREEE (reference sequence).

The gene calls are TRBV5-1 and TRBJ2-6; a weak D match, TRBD2 (5 bases). The CDR3 is made up of 16 amino acids. Germline V gene lookup returns CDR1 SGHRS and CDR2 YFSETQ. The V gene lost 2 bases and the J gene lost 0 bases, with 9 bases spanning the gap. The CDR3 region has the DNA TGCGCCAGCAGCTTACGGGGTTTCTCTGGGGCCAACGTCCTGACTTTC. Translating gives CASSLRGFSGANVLTF.

The rearrangement uses TRBV11-2 and TRBJ2-3; D is unclear. The germline gives CDR1 SGHAT, CDR2 FQNNGV. Trimming removed 7 bases at V and 4 bases at J, with 9 bases between. CDR3 length equals 12 residues. The chain's CDR3 is CASTPDPDTQYF. Written as DNA, the CDR3 is TGTGCCAGCACTCCAGATCCAGATACGCAGTATTTT.

The J gene is TRBJ1-2, the V gene TRBV29-1, with 10 bases that match TRBD1. With 6 bases clipped from V and 6 bases from J, the junction kept 4 bases outside the gene matches. The CDR3 loop spans 12 amino acids. CDR1 is SQVTM and CDR2 is ANQGSEA in the germline V gene. CDR3 in amino acids: CSVRQGANGYTF. CDR3 DNA: TGCAGCGTAAGACAGGGGGCAAATGGCTACACCTTC. Full variable domain (missing parts from reference TRBV29-1 and TRBJ1-2): SAVISQKPSRDICQRGTSLTIQCQVDSQVTMMFWYRQQPGQSLTLIATANQGSEATYESGFVIDKFPISRPNLTFSTLTVSNMSPEDSSIYLCSVRQGANGYTFGSGTRLTVV.

This chain connects TRBV9 to TRBJ1-6; no firm D call. Deletions cut 4 bases from V and 14 bases from J, with 10 bases between. The CDR3 sequence is 11 residues long. In germline, CDR1 is SGDLS, CDR2 YYNGEE. CDR3: CASSRLGTLHF. In DNA form, the CDR3 reads TGTGCCAGCAGCCGTTTAGGAACCCTCCACTTT.

The chain links TRBV12-3 or TRBV12-4 to TRBJ1-1; tentatively, D is TRBD1 (5 bases). This CDR3 has 16 amino acids. With 4 bases removed from V and 0 bases from J, the gap between germline ends came to 15 bases. The CDR3 region is CASSSRHGGMNTEAFF. For the CDR3, the DNA is TGTGCCAGCAGTTCCCGGCATGGGGGGATGAACACTGAAGCTTTCTTT.

V is TRBV13 and J is TRBJ1-2; TRBD1 matches 9 bases. Trimming removed 5 bases from V and 1 base from J; junction bases left unmatched: 5. This CDR3 region has 15 residues. Germline V gene data show CDR1 as PRHDT and CDR2 as FYEKMQ (reference sequence). The CDR3 sequence: CASSEGTGLNYGYTF. The CDR3 bases are TGTGCCAGCAGCGAAGGGACAGGGCTTAACTATGGCTACACCTTC.

The rearrangement uses TRBV20-1 and TRBJ1-5, with TRBD1 identical over 7 bases. J gave up 5 bases and V 1 base, and 5 bases lay outside the gene matches. The germline V gene encodes CDR1 DFQATT and CDR2 SNEGSKA (reference sequence). The CDR3 contains 14 residues. The CDR3, as DNA: TGCAGTGCTAGAGGCAGGGGGGTGGATCAGCCCCAGCATTTT. This codes for CSARGRGVDQPQHF.

The chain employs TRBV19 and TRBJ2-6; the D is unclear. This CDR3 is 15 amino acids long. With 8 bases removed from V and 0 bases from J, the gap between germline ends came to 11 bases. The germline gives CDR1 LNHDA, CDR2 SQIVND (reference sequence). CDR3 DNA sequence: TGTGCCAGTGAGCAGGTTCACTCTGGGGCCAACGTCCTGACTTTC. It is translated as CASEQVHSGANVLTF.

The chain uses TRBV5-1 and TRBJ2-7; 11 bases are shared with TRBD1. V lost 0 bases and J lost 3; bases outside the gene matches: 8. Germline CDR1 reads SGHRS; CDR2 reads YFSETQ. The CDR3 consists of 17 residues. CDR3: CASSLGTGGITIYEQYF. The CDR3 DNA sequence: TGCGCCAGCAGCTTGGGGACAGGGGGCATCACAATCTACGAGCAGTACTTC.

Of note for this clonotype: The junction does not match germline at one end; this may be a read error. The chain has TRBV7-7 and TRBJ2-5; D may be TRBD1 (6 bases). The CDR3 covers 15 residues. Germline V CDR1 and CDR2: SSHAT, FNYEAQ (reference sequence). The CDR3 DNA follows: TGTGCTAGCAGCTTAATCATGGGGGCCCAGGAGACCCAGTACTTC. This gives the protein CASSLIMGAQETQYF.

The J gene is TRBJ1-4, the V gene TRBV7-8; 9 bases map to TRBD1. Germline CDR1 is SGHVS and CDR2 is FQNEAQ. The CDR3 totals 16 residues. Germline trimming cut 5 bases from V and 4 bases from J; bases unmatched to any gene: 8. This CDR3 reads CASSPPKGQGNEKLFF. The CDR3, as DNA: TGTGCCAGCAGCCCACCGAAGGGACAGGGTAATGAAAAACTGTTTTTT.

The J gene is TRBJ1-1, the V gene TRBV7-8; D unresolved. The CDR3 is 13 amino acids. CDR1 is SGHVS and CDR2 is FQNEAQ in the germline V gene. Trimming took 5 bases from V and 1 from J, leaving 8 bases between them. The chain's CDR3 is CASSHDGNTEAFF. Written as DNA, the CDR3 is TGTGCCAGCAGCCACGACGGGAACACTGAAGCTTTCTTT.